This TCR beta chain was sequenced during a study of glioma-infiltrating T cells (dated by TCRdb to the mid-2010s). Concerning the study at large: Sequencing of TCR alpha- and beta-chain repertoires was performed on glioma tissue, on non-neoplastic brain tissue, and on matched peripheral blood mononuclear cells. To measure divergence between tissue and blood T-cell populations, each tissue-infiltrating repertoire was compared with the peripheral blood repertoire of the same patient. The paired cohort was made up of three low-grade glioma patients, eight primary glioblastoma patients and three non-glioma patients who contributed non-neoplastic brain tissue. The study at large found these results: In non-neoplastic patients, VJ-independent divergence between tissue and blood fell below expectation, whereas in all gliomas, and especially in low-grade gliomas, the divergence rose above expectation. Group comparisons were based on small numbers of patients: three non-neoplastic, three low-grade glioma and roughly eight glioblastoma patients. Very few CDR3 sequences were shared between tissue and blood, attributed to high CDR3 diversity and limited sampling.

In the germline V gene, CDR1 corresponds to SGHTA and CDR2 to FQGNSA. From the cysteine through the phenylalanine, the CDR3 covers 13 amino acids. The retained sequence is limited to the CDR3, 39 bases, with the frame set at the first base. Trimming at the junction amounts to 1 base on V and 5 bases on J, and the germline ends lie 8 bases apart. This clonotype was detected ten times or more. This clone's antigen is unknown. No much larger clonotype is one base removed from it; base qualities were not supplied. TCR alpha and beta CDR3 regions were amplified with the iRepertoire nested amplicon-rescue multiplex PCR (arm-PCR) platform from RNA. One-step reverse transcription and amplification used about 85-400 ng of tissue mRNA or PBMC total RNA as input. Following bead purification, Illumina adapters were added through a secondary multiplex PCR, and the libraries were then gel-purified between 200 and 400 bp. The libraries contained internal 6-nucleotide barcodes that were used for demultiplexing. Sequencing of the libraries was done on an Illumina MiSeq using 2x220 or 2x250 nucleotide paired-end reads. The paper's processing steps were these. FLASH 1.2.11 was used to merge paired reads, and BWA-MEM then aligned the reads to the GRCh37 human genome before TRA and TRB reads were extracted. An IMGT-derived reference of cassette sequences and CDR3 motifs, with pseudogenes included, was used for V and J assignment. Reads were translated in three frames, and productive CDR3s were defined as those with a C...FGXG motif and no stop codons. Unique combinations of V-J cassette pair and CDR3 amino acid sequence were defined as clonotypes. Reads were filtered by Hamming distance, thresholded by each sample's sequence error rate in mapped regions. TCRdb's own reprocessing of the public reads used fastp at Q25 and MiXCR and kept productive beta chains. A single entry per CDR3 protein holds the most common genes and DNA from its merged rows. The authors' filters were not applied to this entry. Here the sample has around 150,000 distinct CDR3 sequences; roughly two fifths occur a single time. The top ten clonotypes cover around 20% of the sample.

The V gene is TRBV7-2 and the J gene is TRBJ1-1; the D gene is unclear. The TCR comes from a human donor with low-grade glioma or glioblastoma, undergoing nonglioma brain surgery, or in good health (not recorded which). Sequencing was performed on glioma tissue, nonneoplastic brain tissue, or PBMCs (not recorded which). The CDR3 protein is CASSLVTQTEAFF. The DNA sequence follows: TGTGCCAGCAGCTTAGTAACACAGACTGAAGCTTTCTTT.